Here is one T cell receptor (beta chain) with its context. As yet, its antigen is unknown. The source of the sample is a study of STAT5B mutations in CD4+ large granular lymphocyte leukemia. General study points: Main leukemic clonotypes were patient-specific, but about 25% appeared at low frequency elsewhere.

V was clipped by 5 bases and J by 7 bases; unmatched bases: 10. Germline CDR1 and CDR2: MNHEY and SMNVEV (reference sequence). The CDR3 runs 15 residues. Assay: immunoSEQ multiplex PCR; the TCRdb copy retains only in-frame clones and omits some. This sample yields 30,000 to 40,000 clones, of which 85% are seen a single time; around 1.2% belongs to the top ten. This receptor was obtained from a human donor in good health. Sequenced input: CD4+ T cells from blood buffy coats. V and J are TRBV27 and TRBJ1-4; 7 bases line up with TRBD1. The CDR3 nucleotides are TGTGCCAGCAGTAGCACCGGGACAGCTATTGAAAAACTGTTTTTT. Amino acids: CASSSTGTAIEKLFF.